These 4 T cell receptor beta chains originate from one sample sequenced in a study of T cell responses to AZD1222 COVID-19 vaccine. The protocol was immunoSEQ multiplex PCR, while the TCRdb copy is restricted to in-frame clones and leaves out a portion. This table has about 150,000 clones, 80% to 90% appearing once. The source material was peripheral blood, sampled on day 0 of AZD1222 vaccination. Receptors originate from an adult in good health.

The rearrangement links TRBV2 to TRBJ1-1; D might be TRBD1 (6 bases). Germline V lookup: CDR1 SNHLY, CDR2 FYNNEI. CDR3 length: 14 residues. The V and J ends lost 6 bases and 0 bases respectively, with 11 bases between them. The CDR3 spells CASRGALVNTEAFF. In DNA form, the CDR3 reads TGTGCCAGCAGGGGGGCACTCGTGAACACTGAAGCTTTCTTT.

The chain employs TRBV6-2 or TRBV6-3 and TRBJ2-3, with D possibly matching TRBD2 (5 bases). V was shortened by 1 base and J by 1 base, with 6 bases between the two germline ends. The CDR3 runs to 14 residues. Germline V gene lookup returns CDR1 MNHEY and CDR2 SVGEGT. Here the CDR3 reads CASSYWRRTDTQYF. The DNA for the CDR3 is TGTGCCAGCAGTTACTGGAGGCGCACAGATACGCAGTATTTT.

This rearrangement joins TRBV29-1 to TRBJ1-2; 7 bases fit TRBD1. V lost 7 bases to trimming and J lost 2 bases; unmatched junction nucleotides: 4. The germline V gene has CDR1 SQVTM and CDR2 ANQGSEA. This CDR3 has 12 amino acids. The CDR3 DNA sequence: TGCAGCGCCCCACAGGGGAACTATGGCTACACCTTC. The encoded protein is CSAPQGNYGYTF.

The J gene is TRBJ1-1, the V gene TRBV30, with TRBD1 as a possible D gene (5 bases). Trimming stripped 0 bases from V and 5 bases from J, with 10 bases between. CDR3 length: 13 residues. Germline loops: CDR1 GTSNPN, CDR2 SVGIG (reference sequence). In DNA form, the CDR3 reads TGTGCCTGGAGTGTACAGGAGGGGACTGAAGCTTTCTTT. It encodes CAWSVQEGTEAFF.